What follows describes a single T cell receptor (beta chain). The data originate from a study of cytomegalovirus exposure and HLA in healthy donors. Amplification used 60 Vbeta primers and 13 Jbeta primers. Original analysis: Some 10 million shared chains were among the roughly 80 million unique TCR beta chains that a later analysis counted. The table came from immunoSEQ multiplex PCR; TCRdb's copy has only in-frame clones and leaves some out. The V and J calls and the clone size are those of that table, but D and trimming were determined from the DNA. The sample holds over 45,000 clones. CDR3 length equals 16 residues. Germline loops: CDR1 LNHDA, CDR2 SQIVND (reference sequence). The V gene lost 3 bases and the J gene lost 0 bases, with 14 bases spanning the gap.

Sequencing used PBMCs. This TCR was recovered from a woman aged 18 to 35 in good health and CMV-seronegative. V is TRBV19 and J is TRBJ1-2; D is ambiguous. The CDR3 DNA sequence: TGTGCCAGTAGTATCTTGAGGGAGGGAACTAACTATGGCTACACCTTC. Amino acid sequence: CASSILREGTNYGYTF.